This T cell receptor (beta chain) was recovered during a study of shared clonotypes between healthy human individuals. About the study: There were three CD4 naive, three CD4 memory, two CD8 naive and one CD8 memory plates per donor.

For each subset, genomic DNA was distributed in equal portions over several immunoSEQ plates. This table comes from immunoSEQ multiplex PCR, and its TCRdb copy is limited to in-frame clones, with some not included. Of hundreds of thousands of clones in the sample, approximately 97% were seen once. All of the donors resided in Nashville, Tennessee, and each was a Caucasian adult. This TCR derives from a woman younger than 45 in good health. Material: naive CD4+ T cells sorted from blood. Subset given: CD45RA+ positively selected.

CDR3: CASSFRQGANEKLFF. The CDR3 DNA reads as TGTGCCAGCAGCTTTCGACAGGGAGCTAATGAAAAACTGTTTTTT. This chain joins TRBV7-9 and TRBJ1-4; 7 bases map to TRBD1. The junction had 4 bases not matched to a gene; V was cut back by 3 bases and J by 3 bases. Germline-derived CDR1 and CDR2 are SEHNR and FQNEAQ (reference sequence). CDR3 size: 15 residues.